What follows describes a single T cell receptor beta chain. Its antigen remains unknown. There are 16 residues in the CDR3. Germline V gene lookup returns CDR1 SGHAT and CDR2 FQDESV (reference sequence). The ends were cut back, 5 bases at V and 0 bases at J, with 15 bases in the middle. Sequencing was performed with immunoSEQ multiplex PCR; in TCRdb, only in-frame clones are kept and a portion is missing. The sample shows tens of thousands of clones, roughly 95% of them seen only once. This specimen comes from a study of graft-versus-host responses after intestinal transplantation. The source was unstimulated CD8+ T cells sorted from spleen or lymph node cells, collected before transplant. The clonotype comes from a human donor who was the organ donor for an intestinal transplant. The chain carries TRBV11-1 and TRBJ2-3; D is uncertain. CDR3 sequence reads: CASSPVTASSTDTQYF. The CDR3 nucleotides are TGTGCCAGCAGCCCAGTCACGGCGTCCAGCACAGATACGCAGTATTTT.